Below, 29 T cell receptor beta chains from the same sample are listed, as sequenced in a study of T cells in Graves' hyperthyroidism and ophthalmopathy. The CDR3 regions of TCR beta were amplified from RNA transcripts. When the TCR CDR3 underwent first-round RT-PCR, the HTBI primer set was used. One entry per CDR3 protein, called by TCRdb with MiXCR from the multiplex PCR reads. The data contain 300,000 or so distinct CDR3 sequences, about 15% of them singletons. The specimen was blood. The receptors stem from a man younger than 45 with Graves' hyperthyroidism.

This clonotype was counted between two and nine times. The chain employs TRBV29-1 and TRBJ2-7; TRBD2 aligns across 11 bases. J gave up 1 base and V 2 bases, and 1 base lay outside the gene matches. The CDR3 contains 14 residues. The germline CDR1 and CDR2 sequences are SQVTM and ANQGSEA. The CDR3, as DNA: TGCAGCGTTGAAACTAGCGGGAGATCCTACGAGCAGTACTTC. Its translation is CSVETSGRSYEQYF.

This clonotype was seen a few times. Here the CDR3 DNA reads TGTGCCAGCAGTTGGGGGACAGTGGGATCACCCCTCCACTTT. Protein: CASSWGTVGSPLHF. The V gene is TRBV12-3 or TRBV12-4, the J gene TRBJ1-6, with TRBD1 identical over 7 bases. Trimming removed 4 bases from V and 10 bases from J; junction bases left unmatched: 7. This CDR3 is 14 amino acids long.

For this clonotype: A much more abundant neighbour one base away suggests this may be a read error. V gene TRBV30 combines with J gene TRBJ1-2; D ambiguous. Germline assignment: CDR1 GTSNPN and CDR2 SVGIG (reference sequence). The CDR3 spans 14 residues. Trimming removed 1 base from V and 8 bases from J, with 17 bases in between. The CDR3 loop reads CAWSASFSTGGYTF. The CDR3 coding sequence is TGTGCCTGGAGTGCATCTTTCAGCACCGGGGGCTACACCTTC.

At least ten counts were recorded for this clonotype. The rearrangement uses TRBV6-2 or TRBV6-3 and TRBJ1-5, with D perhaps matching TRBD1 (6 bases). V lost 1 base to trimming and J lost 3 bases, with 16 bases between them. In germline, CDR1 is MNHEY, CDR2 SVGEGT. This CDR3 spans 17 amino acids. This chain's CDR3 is CASSYLLGGRLNQPQHF. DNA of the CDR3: TGTGCCAGCAGTTACTTGCTCGGGGGGCGTCTCAATCAGCCCCAGCATTTT.

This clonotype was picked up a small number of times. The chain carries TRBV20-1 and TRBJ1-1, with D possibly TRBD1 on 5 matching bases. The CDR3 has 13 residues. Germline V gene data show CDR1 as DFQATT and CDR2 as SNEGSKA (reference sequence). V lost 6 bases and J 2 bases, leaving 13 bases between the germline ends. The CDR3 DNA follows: TGCAGTGCGCCGGGGGGGACTAACACTGAAGCTTTCTTT. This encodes CSAPGGTNTEAFF.

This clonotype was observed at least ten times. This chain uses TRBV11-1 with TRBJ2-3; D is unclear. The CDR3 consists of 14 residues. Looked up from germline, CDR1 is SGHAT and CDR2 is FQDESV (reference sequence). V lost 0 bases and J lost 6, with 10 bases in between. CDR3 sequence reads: CASSLALKGDTQYF. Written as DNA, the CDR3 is TGTGCCAGCAGCTTAGCGTTGAAGGGCGATACGCAGTATTTT.

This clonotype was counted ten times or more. The CDR3 nucleotides read TGCGCCAGCAGCTTCTTGAACGATGAGCAGTTCTTC. Translated: CASSFLNDEQFF. The chain is built from TRBV5-1 and TRBJ2-1; D is unclear. The CDR3 consists of 12 residues. Trimming took off 2 bases at V and 8 bases at J, with 8 bases between the two ends. Germline loops: CDR1 SGHRS, CDR2 YFSETQ.

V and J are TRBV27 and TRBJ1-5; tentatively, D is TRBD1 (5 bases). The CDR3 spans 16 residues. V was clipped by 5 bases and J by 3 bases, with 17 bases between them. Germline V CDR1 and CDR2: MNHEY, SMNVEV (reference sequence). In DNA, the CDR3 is TGTGCCAGCAGTCCCTCATTTGTCAGGGACAATCAGCCCCAGCATTTT. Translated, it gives CASSPSFVRDNQPQHF.

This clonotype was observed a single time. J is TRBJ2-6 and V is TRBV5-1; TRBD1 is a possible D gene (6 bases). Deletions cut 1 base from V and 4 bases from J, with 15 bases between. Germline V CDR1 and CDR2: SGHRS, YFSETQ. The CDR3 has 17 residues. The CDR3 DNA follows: TGCGCCAGCAGCTTGACCCCAGGGGTCGGAGGGGCCAACGTCCTGACTTTC. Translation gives CASSLTPGVGGANVLTF.

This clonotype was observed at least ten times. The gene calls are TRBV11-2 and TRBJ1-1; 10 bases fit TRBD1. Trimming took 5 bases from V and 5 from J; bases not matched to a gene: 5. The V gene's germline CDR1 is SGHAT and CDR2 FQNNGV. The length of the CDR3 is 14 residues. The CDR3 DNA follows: TGTGCCAGCAGCCCCGGGACAGGGGAGACTGAAGCTTTCTTT. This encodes CASSPGTGETEAFF.

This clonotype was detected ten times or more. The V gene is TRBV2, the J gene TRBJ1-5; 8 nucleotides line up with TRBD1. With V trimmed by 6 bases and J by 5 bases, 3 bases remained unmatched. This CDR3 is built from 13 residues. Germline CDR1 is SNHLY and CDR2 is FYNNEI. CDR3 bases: TGTGCCAGCAGGATACAGGGGGATCAGCCCCAGCATTTT. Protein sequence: CASRIQGDQPQHF.

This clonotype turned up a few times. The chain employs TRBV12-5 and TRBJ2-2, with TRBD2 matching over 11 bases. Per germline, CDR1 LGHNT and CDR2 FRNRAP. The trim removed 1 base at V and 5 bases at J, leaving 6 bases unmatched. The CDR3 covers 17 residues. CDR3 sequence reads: CASGLGPGLADTGELFF. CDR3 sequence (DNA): TGTGCTAGTGGTTTGGGCCCGGGACTAGCGGATACCGGGGAGCTGTTTTTT. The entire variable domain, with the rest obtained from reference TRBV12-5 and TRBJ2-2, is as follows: DARVTQTPRHKVTEMGQEVTMRCQPILGHNTVFWYRQTMMQGLELLAYFRNRAPLDDSGMPKDRFSAEMPDATLATLKIQPSEPRDSAVYFCASGLGPGLADTGELFFGEGSRLTVL.

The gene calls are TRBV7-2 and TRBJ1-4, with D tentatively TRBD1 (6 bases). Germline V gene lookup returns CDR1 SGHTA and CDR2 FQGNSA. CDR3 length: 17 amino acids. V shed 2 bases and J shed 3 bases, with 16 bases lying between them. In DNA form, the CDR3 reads TGTGCCAGCAGCTTACGAGGGAGGGGGGCGGCTAATGAAAAACTGTTTTTT. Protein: CASSLRGRGAANEKLFF. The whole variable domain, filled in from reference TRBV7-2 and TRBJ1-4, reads GAGVSQSPSNKVTEKGKDVELRCDPISGHTALYWYRQSLGQGLEFLIYFQGNSAPDKSGLPSDRFSAERTGGSVSTLTIQRTQQEDSAVYLCASSLRGRGAANEKLFFGSGTQLSVL.

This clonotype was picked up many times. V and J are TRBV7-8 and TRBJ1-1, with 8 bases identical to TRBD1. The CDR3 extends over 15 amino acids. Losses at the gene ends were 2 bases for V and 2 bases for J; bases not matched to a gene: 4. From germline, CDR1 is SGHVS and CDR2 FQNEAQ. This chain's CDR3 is CASSLNRGGNTEAFF. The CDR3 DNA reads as TGTGCCAGCAGCTTAAACAGGGGGGGAAACACTGAAGCTTTCTTT. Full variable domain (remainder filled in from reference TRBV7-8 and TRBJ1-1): GAGVSQSPRYKVAKRGQDVALRCDPISGHVSLFWYQQALGQGPEFLTYFQNEAQLDKSGLPSDRFFAERPEGSVSTLKIQRTQQEDSAVYLCASSLNRGGNTEAFFGQGTRLTVV.

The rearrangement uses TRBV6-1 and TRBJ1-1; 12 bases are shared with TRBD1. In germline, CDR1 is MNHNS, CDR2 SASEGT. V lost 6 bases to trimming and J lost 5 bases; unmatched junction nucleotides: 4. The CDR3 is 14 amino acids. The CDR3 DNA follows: TGTGCCAGCAGGAAGGGACAGGGGGCAACTGAAGCTTTCTTT. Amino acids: CASRKGQGATEAFF.

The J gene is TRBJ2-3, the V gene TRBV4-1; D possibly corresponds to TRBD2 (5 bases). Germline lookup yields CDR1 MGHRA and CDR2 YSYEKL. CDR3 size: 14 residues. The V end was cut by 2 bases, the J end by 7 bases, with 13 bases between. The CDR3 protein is CASSQTRDAHTQYF. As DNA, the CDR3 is TGCGCCAGCAGCCAAACGAGGGATGCCCATACGCAGTATTTT.

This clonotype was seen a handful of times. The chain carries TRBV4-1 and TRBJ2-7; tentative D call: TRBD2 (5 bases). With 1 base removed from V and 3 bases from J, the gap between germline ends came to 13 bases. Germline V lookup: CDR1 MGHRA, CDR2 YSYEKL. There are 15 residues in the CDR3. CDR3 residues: CASSQGSGNVYEQYF. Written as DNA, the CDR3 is TGCGCCAGCAGCCAAGGCAGCGGTAACGTCTACGAGCAGTACTTC.

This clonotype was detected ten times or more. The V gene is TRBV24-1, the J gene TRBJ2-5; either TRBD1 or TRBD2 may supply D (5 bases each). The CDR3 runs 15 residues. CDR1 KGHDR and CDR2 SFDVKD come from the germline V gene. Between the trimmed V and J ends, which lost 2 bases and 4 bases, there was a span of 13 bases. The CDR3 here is CATSDWGGGRETQYF. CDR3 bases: TGTGCCACCAGTGATTGGGGTGGGGGACGAGAGACCCAGTACTTC.

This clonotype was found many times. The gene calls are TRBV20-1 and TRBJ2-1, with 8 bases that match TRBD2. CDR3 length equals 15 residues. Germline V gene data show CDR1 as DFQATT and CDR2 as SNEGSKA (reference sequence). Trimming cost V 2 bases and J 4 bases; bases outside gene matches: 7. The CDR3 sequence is CSARRVTSAYNEQFF. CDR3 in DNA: TGCAGTGCTAGAAGGGTGACTAGCGCTTACAATGAGCAGTTCTTC.

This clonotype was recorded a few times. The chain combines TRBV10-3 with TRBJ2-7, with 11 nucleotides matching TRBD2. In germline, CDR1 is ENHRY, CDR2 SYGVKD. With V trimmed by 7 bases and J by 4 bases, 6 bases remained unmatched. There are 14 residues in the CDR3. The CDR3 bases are TGTGCCATCACCGTCGGGACTAGCGGTTACGAGCAGTACTTC. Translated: CAITVGTSGYEQYF.

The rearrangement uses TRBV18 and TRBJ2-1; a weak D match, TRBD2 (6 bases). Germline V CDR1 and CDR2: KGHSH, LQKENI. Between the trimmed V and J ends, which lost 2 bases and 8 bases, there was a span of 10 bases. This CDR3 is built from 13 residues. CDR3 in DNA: TGTGCCAGCTCACCAGGAGGGGTGTATGAGCAGTTCTTC. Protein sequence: CASSPGGVYEQFF.

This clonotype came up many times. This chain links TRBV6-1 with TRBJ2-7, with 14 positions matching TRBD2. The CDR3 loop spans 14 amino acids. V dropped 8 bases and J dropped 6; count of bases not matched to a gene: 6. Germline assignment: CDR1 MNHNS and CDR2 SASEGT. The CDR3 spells CASGPGLAGVEQYF. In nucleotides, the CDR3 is TGTGCCAGCGGCCCGGGACTAGCGGGAGTCGAGCAGTACTTC.

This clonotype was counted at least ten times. The chain's CDR3 is CASSPLSGQMNTEAFF. Here the CDR3 DNA reads TGTGCCAGCTCACCACTTTCGGGACAGATGAACACTGAAGCTTTCTTT. This chain links TRBV18 with TRBJ1-1, with 7 bases lining up with TRBD1. The V and J ends lost 1 base and 0 bases, in that order; junction bases with no gene match: 5. The V gene's germline CDR1 is KGHSH and CDR2 LQKENI. The CDR3 is 16 residues long.

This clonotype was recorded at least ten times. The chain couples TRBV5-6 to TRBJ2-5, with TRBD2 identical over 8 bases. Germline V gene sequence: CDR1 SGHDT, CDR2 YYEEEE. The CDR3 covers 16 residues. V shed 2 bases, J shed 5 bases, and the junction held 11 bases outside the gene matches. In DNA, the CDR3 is TGTGCCAGCAGCTTTTGGAGCGGGGGCAGCGGGGAGACCCAGTACTTC. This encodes CASSFWSGGSGETQYF.

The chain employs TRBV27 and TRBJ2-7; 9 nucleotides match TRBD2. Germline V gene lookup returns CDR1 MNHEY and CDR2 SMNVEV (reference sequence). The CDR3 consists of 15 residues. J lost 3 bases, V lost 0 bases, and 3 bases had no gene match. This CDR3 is CASSLSGLAGYEQYF. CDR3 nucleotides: TGTGCCAGCAGTTTATCGGGACTAGCAGGCTACGAGCAGTACTTC.

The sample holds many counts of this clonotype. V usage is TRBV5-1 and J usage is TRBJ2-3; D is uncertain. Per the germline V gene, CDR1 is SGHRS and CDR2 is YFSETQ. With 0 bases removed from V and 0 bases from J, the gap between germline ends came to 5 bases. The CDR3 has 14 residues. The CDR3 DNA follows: TGCGCCAGCAGCTTGGCCGAGAGCACAGATACGCAGTATTTT. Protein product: CASSLAESTDTQYF.

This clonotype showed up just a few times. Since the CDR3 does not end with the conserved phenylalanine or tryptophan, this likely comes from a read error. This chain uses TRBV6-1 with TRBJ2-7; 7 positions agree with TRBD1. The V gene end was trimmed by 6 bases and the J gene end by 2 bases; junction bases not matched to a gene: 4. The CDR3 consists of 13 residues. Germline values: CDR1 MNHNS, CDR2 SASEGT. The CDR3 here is CASRNQGAYEQYS. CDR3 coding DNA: TGTGCCAGCAGGAACCAGGGGGCCTACGAGCAGTACTCC.

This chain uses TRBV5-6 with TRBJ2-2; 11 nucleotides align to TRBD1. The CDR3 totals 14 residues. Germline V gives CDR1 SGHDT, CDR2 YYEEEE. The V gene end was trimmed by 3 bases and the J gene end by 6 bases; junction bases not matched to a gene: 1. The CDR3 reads CASSWGQGAGELFF. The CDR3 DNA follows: TGTGCCAGCAGCTGGGGACAGGGGGCCGGGGAGCTGTTTTTT.

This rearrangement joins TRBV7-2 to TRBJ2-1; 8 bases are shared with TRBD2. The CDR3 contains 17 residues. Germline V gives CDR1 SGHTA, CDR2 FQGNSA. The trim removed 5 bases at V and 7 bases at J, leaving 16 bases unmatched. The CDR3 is CASSQWDPGGPLNEQFF. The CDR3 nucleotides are TGTGCCAGCAGCCAATGGGATCCGGGAGGGCCCCTTAATGAGCAGTTCTTC.